This T cell receptor beta chain was captured in a study of Ad26.COV2.S vaccination and SARS-CoV-2 variants. For the study at large: Each vaccinee took Ad26.COV2.S intramuscularly, once or twice 56 days apart.

CDR3 length: 11 residues. CDR1 is MNHEY and CDR2 is SVGEGT in the germline V gene. Comments on this clone: One junction end disagrees with the germline gene, perhaps due to a read error.

Treatment described: 15 to 20 received Ad26.COV2.S at low or high dose, single or two shots; several received placebo; per-sample allocation not given. Samples were taken on day 63 after the first vaccine or placebo injection. This Boston cohort included adults aged 18-55 years. The study used a vaccine consisting of an Ad26 vector that expressed Wuhan-strain SARS-CoV-2 spike. Generated by immunoSEQ multiplex PCR, the TCRdb table keeps only in-frame clones and is missing some. The table has a few hundred thousand clones, about 88% seen once. The TCR originated in a person between 18 and 60 years old who received the Ad26.COV2.S COVID-19 vaccine or a placebo. The sequencing here drew on peripheral blood, taken in a trial of Ad26.COV2.S vaccine versus placebo. The V call is TRBV6-2 or TRBV6-3, the J call TRBJ2-5, with D unclear. CDR3 DNA: TGTGCCAGCAGTGACTCCGAGACCCAGTACTTC. It translates to CASSDSETQYF.